One and the same sample provided the 4 T cell receptor beta chains below, sequenced in a study of graft-versus-host responses after intestinal transplantation. The table came from immunoSEQ multiplex PCR; TCRdb's copy has only in-frame clones and leaves some out. Of around 99,000 clones in the sample, under 95% were seen once. These receptors have no identified antigens. Sequencing used unstimulated CD8+ T cells sorted from spleen or lymph node cells, obtained before intestinal transplant. These receptors were obtained from a human donor who received an intestinal transplant.

This clone was recorded a few times. The chain recombines TRBV6-6 with TRBJ1-1; 10 bases are a match to TRBD1. This CDR3 is built from 14 residues. Trimming at V came to 4 bases and at J to 2 bases, leaving 1 base not matched to a gene. Germline V gene data show CDR1 as MNHNY and CDR2 as SVGAGI (reference sequence). CDR3 loop: CASSWTGGNTEAFF. CDR3 bases: TGTGCCAGCAGTTGGACAGGGGGAAACACTGAAGCTTTCTTT.

V and J are TRBV7-8 and TRBJ2-7, with D perhaps TRBD2 (7 bases). This CDR3 spans 15 amino acids. The germline V gene has CDR1 SGHVS and CDR2 FQNEAQ. Trimming pared 2 bases from V and 0 bases from J, leaving 11 bases between. DNA of the CDR3: TGTGCCAGCAGCTTACTGGCGGGGGCCTCCTACGAGCAGTACTTC. Translating gives CASSLLAGASYEQYF. Based on the CDR3 plus reference TRBV7-8 and TRBJ2-7, the full variable domain is GAGVSQSPRYKVAKRGQDVALRCDPISGHVSLFWYQQALGQGPEFLTYFQNEAQLDKSGLPSDRFFAERPEGSVSTLKIQRTQQEDSAVYLCASSLLAGASYEQYFGPGTRLTVT.

The CDR3 region is CASSVESVSYEQYF. CDR3 sequence (DNA): TGTGCCAGCAGCGTAGAAAGCGTTTCCTACGAGCAGTACTTC. V and J are TRBV9 and TRBJ2-7; D is unclear. V dropped 0 bases and J dropped 1 base, with 8 bases sitting between them. Germline loops: CDR1 SGDLS, CDR2 YYNGEE. The CDR3 loop spans 14 amino acids.

The chain uses TRBV5-5 and TRBJ2-7; 8 bases align to TRBD2. This CDR3 spans 14 amino acids. After removal of 1 base from V and 4 bases from J, the junction contained 4 bases not matched to a gene. Germline lookup yields CDR1 SGHKS and CDR2 YYEKEE (reference sequence). CDR3 loop: CASSLTSGVYEQYF. The CDR3 DNA reads as TGTGCCAGCAGCTTGACTAGCGGAGTATACGAGCAGTACTTC.